This T cell receptor beta chain was sequenced in a study of blood T cell repertoires in COVID-19 (dated by TCRdb to the early 2020s). Background on the whole study: The collaborator samples originated in the United States, Italy and Spain and spanned the acute and convalescent phases of COVID-19. Where available, HLA class I and class II types were obtained from metadata supplied by the sample provider rather than from assay-based typing. The repertoires were made available in a free public database intended to serve as a resource for research on the immune response to SARS-CoV-2. Samples came from the ongoing ImmuneRACE study (first 160 participants) plus 1,254 subjects from 6 global collaborators. A de-identified subject ID, COVID-19 status, age in years and sex were almost always included in the sample metadata. The dataset comprised deeply sampled blood TCRbeta repertoires from subjects exposed to, actively infected with, or recovered from COVID-19. The material from the prospective study consisted of cDNA or gDNA derived from T cells, B-cell-depleted T cells, or PBMCs.

Another Seattle source contributed samples from volunteer blood donors who had recovered from COVID-19. The collaborating institutions used their own protocols to collect whole blood in K2EDTA tubes. For TCRbeta analysis, collaborators shipped samples as frozen whole blood, isolated PBMCs, or DNA extracted from either of those sample types. The immunoSEQ Assay, a bias-controlled multiplex PCR, was used to amplify TCRbeta CDR3 regions from genomic DNA. The study's own analysis went as follows. Within the assay, amplification of reference gene primers was used to estimate how many nucleated cells each sample contained. To quantify the absolute abundance of each unique TCRbeta CDR3 rearrangement, sequence reads were collapsed and filtered. Productive Simpson clonality was computed per sample as the square root of Simpson's diversity index over productive rearrangements. TCRdb stores this immuneACCESS table with in-frame sequences only. Part of the clones is absent; in the studies checked, under half of the shortfall reflects unresolved V genes, and no reason is known for the rest. That table gives V, J and clone size, and the DNA gave D and trimming. The sample table shows about 220,000 clones, and approximately 85% are seen once. The ten largest account for roughly 2.8% of the sample.

As for this clone: Its antigen has not been determined. Per-nucleotide qualities are absent, and no much larger clonotype sits a single base away.

The CDR3 measures 16 amino acids from cysteine to phenylalanine. The sequence is cut down to CDR3 DNA, 48 bases in frame from base 1. Based on the germline V gene, the CDR1 and CDR2 sequences are MDHEN and SYDVKM. The junction carries 14 bases between V and J, which are trimmed by 5 bases and 0 bases respectively. What the authors observed across the whole study: How much clinical and demographic metadata was included differed by source and by participant, and the metadata was provided uncurated.

The material sequenced was peripheral blood. The TCR sequence derives from a man in his forties or fifties who had recovered from COVID-19. Recombination connected TRBV28 to TRBJ1-3; the D gene lacks a confident call. The DNA sequence reads TGTGCCAGCAGTCCCAACCAGGCCTTCTCTGGAAACACCATATATTTT. Translated, this gives CASSPNQAFSGNTIYF. Outside the CDR3, residues come from the reference TRBV28 and TRBJ1-3 proteins, so the full variable domain is: DVKVTQSSRYLVKRTGEKVFLECVQDMDHENMFWYRQDPGLGLRLIYFSYDVKMKEKGDIPEGYSVSREKKERFSLILESASTNQTSMYLCASSPNQAFSGNTIYFGEGSWLTVV.